These T cell receptor beta chains were read from a single sample in a study of response to subunit inactivated influenza vaccine. TCRdb fed the RT-PCR reads into MiXCR, producing one record per CDR3 protein. In the table there are more than 600,000 distinct CDR3 sequences, about 18% of which are singletons. This specimen consisted of PBMCs from blood, obtained more than 4 days after vaccination. The source of these receptors is a middle-aged man who received an inactivated influenza vaccine. Both conserved end residues are part of each CDR3. Fields, in order: V gene, CDR3 protein.

TRBV7-3,CASSKGQGRLLSTDTQYF
TRBV29-1,CSVDRQGLNEKLFF
TRBV20-1,CSAALQGAEQYF
TRBV20-1,CSASGKPEAKNIQYF
TRBV20-1,CSASSGGQPQHF
TRBV6-1,CASTGTSGQREQYF
TRBV19,CASSATHRGLGANVLTF
TRBV6-2/TRBV6-3,CASSQDRRPGYF
TRBV7-9,CASSTTTGGEKLFF
TRBV2,CASSVGIQYF
TRBV29-1,CSAVPGHLQETQYF
TRBV7-2,CASSPRSGLGAGELFF
TRBV6-1,CASSETGGHNSPLHF
TRBV15,CATSRAPGYEQYF
TRBV7-2,CASSLGSRGGNSPLHF
TRBV5-6,CASSSSMDRDAGELFF
TRBV11-2,CASMGFDTQYF
TRBV6-5,CASSYLAGGPWGEQFF
TRBV7-8,CASSLLGPGTEAFF
TRBV5-4,CASSTTLVGSGGWETQYF
TRBV20-1,CSTTSYNEQFF
TRBV3-1,CACSFRGLPTFSSYNEQFF
TRBV27,CASRTAAGLGYTF
TRBV29-1,CSVEGPTVRELFF
TRBV4-3,CASSQRSAGFGYTF
TRBV5-1,CASSEGPNDGNEQFF
TRBV20-1,CSARGPTGNYEQYF
TRBV15,CATSGRTARDEQFF
TRBV11-2,CASSPREPGQVYNEQFF
TRBV4-2,CASSPGQGALANYGYTF
TRBV29-1,CSAIRSTDEQFF
TRBV6-5,CASSSPSGDKDYEQYF
TRBV20-1,CSARVGTSVTGELFF
TRBV9,CASSVGLGVADTQYF
TRBV29-1,CSVDSRRQGRNTEAFF
TRBV7-2,CASSFSGGPVNEQFF
TRBV29-1,CSVGDSVKNIQYF
TRBV6-5,CASSRSKGQETQYF
TRBV10-3,CAISEILAGAGDTQYF
TRBV5-6,CASSGGPGTEAFF
TRBV9,CASSGAGGSGNTIYF
TRBV20-1,CSADGTQDYNEQFF
TRBV20-1,CSARTSGAFTGELFF
TRBV7-2,CASSLGALAEAFF